This T cell receptor (beta chain) was profiled in a study of blood T cell repertoires in COVID-19. Here immunoSEQ multiplex PCR was the method, and the copy in TCRdb shows in-frame clones only, minus some. The sample holds 300,000 to 400,000 clones; roughly 90% are singletons and the top ten take 2.5% to 3%. The V gene lost 5 bases and the J gene lost 4 bases, with 18 bases spanning the gap. Germline CDR1 SGHVS, CDR2 FQNEAQ. CDR3 size: 16 residues. Followed longitudinally, the Seattle patients had been enrolled during active infection. Sequencing was performed on peripheral blood. This TCR derives from a woman under 40 with COVID-19, enrolled during active disease. The chain links TRBV7-8 to TRBJ2-1, with D possibly matching TRBD2 (6 bases). The CDR3 region has the DNA TGTGCCAGCAGCGATAGCGGCGCTCAGTCGTACAATGAGCAGTTCTTC. Its protein product is CASSDSGAQSYNEQFF.